This T cell receptor beta chain was observed in a study of control samples from healthy donors and cancer patients. Using immunoSEQ multiplex PCR, the repertoire was profiled, and TCRdb retains in-frame clones only, with some absent. The sample has roughly 170,000 clones; 90% to 95% are singletons. The CDR3 runs 15 residues. V dropped 5 bases and J dropped 1 base, with 15 bases sitting between them. In germline, CDR1 is MNHEY, CDR2 SVGAGI. The rearrangement links TRBV6-5 to TRBJ2-7; D could derive from TRBD1 or TRBD2 (5 bases each). The receptor comes from a man aged 18 to 30 in good health. Sequencing was carried out using blood. CDR3 sequence reads: CASSRYGDASYEQYF. DNA for the CDR3: TGTGCCAGCAGTCGGTACGGGGACGCGTCCTACGAGCAGTACTTC.